This T cell receptor beta chain was observed in a study of CD8 T cells in ankylosing spondylitis (dated by TCRdb to about 2017). Regarding the study in general: To find TCR variants linked to disease, the study profiled T cell receptor beta repertoires in ankylosing spondylitis patients and healthy donors. In total, the full study cohort was made up of about 110 healthy donors and approximately 27 ankylosing spondylitis patients. Peripheral blood was sampled, and synovial fluid was additionally collected from ankylosing spondylitis patients.

There are many counts of this clonotype. Its cognate antigen has yet to be identified. Base qualities were left out, and no much larger clone turns up one base away. On the study overall, not on this receptor specifically: Some motif variants were previously reported in synovial fluid and blood of reactive arthritis patients, suggesting common disease-initiation mechanisms. Significant enrichment of the disease-linked clones was reported in matched synovial fluid samples from ankylosing spondylitis patients. The disease-linked clones showed a CD8+ phenotype and occurred at relatively low frequencies in peripheral blood. A TCR beta motif of roughly 8 highly homologous amino acid variants appeared characteristic of blood from ankylosing spondylitis patients.

The reads were generated on an Illumina MiSeq. Quantitative 5'-RACE with molecular barcodes was the method used to prepare the TCR beta libraries. Concerning the study's data processing: Disease-linked TCR variants were identified with a new computational method built on a probabilistic model of VDJ rearrangement. TCRdb reprocessed the public reads (quality trimming at Q25 with fastp, clone calling with MiXCR) and kept in-frame beta chains. Rows matching on CDR3 protein sequence are summarized as one entry with the most common DNA and genes. The V and J calls shown here were made by TCRdb, not taken from the authors' results. This sample is represented by around 23,000 distinct CDR3 sequences; around 16% of them were singletons. 25% to 30% of the sample lies in the top ten. The germline V gene encodes CDR1 MDHEN and CDR2 SYDVKM. Cut back by 3 bases and 2 bases, the V and J ends lie 14 bases apart. The CDR3 holds 16 amino acids from the cysteine to the phenylalanine. Here the CDR3 DNA is all that survives: 48 bases in frame from base 1.

Sample: blood. The chain uses TRBV28 and TRBJ2-4; 5 matching bases give a weak D call of TRBD2. The sequence was collected from a male donor with ankylosing spondylitis or in good health (not recorded which). CDR3 sequence: CASSFVGIGTKNIQYF. At the DNA level, the sequence is TGTGCCAGCAGTTTTGTCGGGATTGGGACCAAAAACATTCAGTACTTC.